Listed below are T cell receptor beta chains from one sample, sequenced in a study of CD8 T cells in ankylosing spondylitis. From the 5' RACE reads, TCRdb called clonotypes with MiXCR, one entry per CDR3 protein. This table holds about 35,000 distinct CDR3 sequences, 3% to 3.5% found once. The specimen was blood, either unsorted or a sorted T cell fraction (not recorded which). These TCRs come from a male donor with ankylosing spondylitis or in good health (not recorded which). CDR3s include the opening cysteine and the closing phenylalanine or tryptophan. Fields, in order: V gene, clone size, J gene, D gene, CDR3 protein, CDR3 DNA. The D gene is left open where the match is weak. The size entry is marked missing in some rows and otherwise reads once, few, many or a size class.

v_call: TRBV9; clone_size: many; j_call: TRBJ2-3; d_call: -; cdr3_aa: CASSVAAADTQYF; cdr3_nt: TGTGCCAGCAGCGTAGCGGCCGCAGATACGCAGTATTTT
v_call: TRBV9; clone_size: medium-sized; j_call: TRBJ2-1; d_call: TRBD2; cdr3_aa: CASSELAGVGDEQFF; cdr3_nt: TGTGCCAGCAGCGAGCTAGCGGGGGTGGGAGATGAGCAGTTCTTC
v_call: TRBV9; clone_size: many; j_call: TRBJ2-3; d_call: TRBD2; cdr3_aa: CASSVATSGTPSTDTQYF; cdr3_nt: TGTGCCAGCAGCGTAGCGACTAGCGGGACACCTAGCACAGATACGCAGTATTTT
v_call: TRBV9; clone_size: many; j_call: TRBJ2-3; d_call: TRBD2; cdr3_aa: CASSVGRTSGTDTQYF; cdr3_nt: TGTGCCAGCAGCGTAGGTCGGACTAGCGGCACAGATACGCAGTATTTT
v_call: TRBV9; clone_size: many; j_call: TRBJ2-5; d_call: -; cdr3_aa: CASSVATMGETQYF; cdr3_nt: TGTGCCAGCAGCGTAGCTACAATGGGGGAGACCCAGTACTTC
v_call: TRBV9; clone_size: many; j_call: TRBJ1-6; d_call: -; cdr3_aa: CASSLFDTVGNSPLHF; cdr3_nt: TGTGCCAGCAGCCTTTTCGACACTGTGGGTAATTCACCCCTCCACTTT
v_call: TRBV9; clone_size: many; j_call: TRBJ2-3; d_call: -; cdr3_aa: CASSVTRRDTQYF; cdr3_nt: TGTGCCAGCAGCGTAACTAGGCGGGATACGCAGTATTTT
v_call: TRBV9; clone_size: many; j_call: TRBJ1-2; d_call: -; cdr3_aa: CASSSQDYGYTF; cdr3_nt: TGTGCCAGCAGCTCCCAAGACTATGGCTACACCTTC
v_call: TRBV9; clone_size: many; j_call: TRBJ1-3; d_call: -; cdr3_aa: CASSAPGSGNTIYF; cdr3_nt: TGTGCCAGCAGCGCCCCGGGATCTGGAAACACCATATATTTT
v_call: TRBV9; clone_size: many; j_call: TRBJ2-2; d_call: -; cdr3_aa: CASSGTGSPNTGELFF; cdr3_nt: TGTGCCAGCAGCGGAACAGGGAGTCCGAACACCGGGGAGCTGTTTTTT
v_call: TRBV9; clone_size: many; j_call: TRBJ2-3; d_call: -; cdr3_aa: CASSSKGVGTDTQYF; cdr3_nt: TGTGCCAGCAGTAGCAAGGGGGTGGGCACAGATACGCAGTATTTT
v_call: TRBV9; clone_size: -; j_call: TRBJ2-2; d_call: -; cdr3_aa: CASSVKGGTGELFF; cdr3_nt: TGTGCCAGCAGCGTTAAAGGGGGCACCGGGGAGCTGTTTTTT
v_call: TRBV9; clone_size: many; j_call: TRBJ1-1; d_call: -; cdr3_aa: CASSPRAAVNTEAFF; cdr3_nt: TGTGCCAGCAGCCCCCGGGCGGCGGTGAACACTGAAGCTTTCTTT
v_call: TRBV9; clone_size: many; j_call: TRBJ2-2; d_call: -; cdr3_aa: CASSPRGGNTGELFF; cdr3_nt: TGTGCCAGCAGCCCCCGCGGTGGGAACACCGGGGAGCTGTTTTTT
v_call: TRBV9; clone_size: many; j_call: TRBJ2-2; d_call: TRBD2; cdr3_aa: CASSAMGLAFHTGELFF; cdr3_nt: TGTGCCAGCAGCGCCATGGGACTAGCATTCCACACCGGGGAGCTGTTTTTT
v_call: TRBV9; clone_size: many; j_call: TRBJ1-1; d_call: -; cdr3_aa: CASSTGGFEAFF; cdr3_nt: TGTGCCAGCAGCACCGGAGGGTTTGAAGCTTTCTTT
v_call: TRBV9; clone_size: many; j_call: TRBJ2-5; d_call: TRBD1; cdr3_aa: CASSVGDSQETQYF; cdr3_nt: TGTGCCAGCAGCGTAGGGGACAGCCAAGAGACCCAGTACTTC
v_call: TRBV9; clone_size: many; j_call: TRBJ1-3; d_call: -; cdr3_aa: CASSRQQQQRYGNTIYF; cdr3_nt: TGTGCCAGCAGCAGACAACAGCAACAGAGATATGGAAACACCATATATTTT
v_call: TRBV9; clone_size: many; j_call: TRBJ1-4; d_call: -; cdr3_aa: CASSVGWTKEKLFF; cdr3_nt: TGTGCCAGCAGCGTAGGGTGGACTAAGGAAAAACTGTTTTTT
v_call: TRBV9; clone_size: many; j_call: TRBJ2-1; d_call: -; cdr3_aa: CASSVATLGSDNEQFF; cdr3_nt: TGTGCCAGCAGCGTAGCGACGTTGGGGAGCGACAATGAGCAGTTCTTC
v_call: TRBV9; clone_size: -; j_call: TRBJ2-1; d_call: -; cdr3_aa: CASSAAKSYNEQFF; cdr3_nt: TGTGCCAGCAGCGCAGCGAAATCCTACAATGAGCAGTTCTTC
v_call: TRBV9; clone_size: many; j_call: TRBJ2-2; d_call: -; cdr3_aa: CATGQSANTGELFF; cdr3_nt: TGTGCCACCGGACAGTCCGCGAACACCGGGGAGCTGTTTTTT
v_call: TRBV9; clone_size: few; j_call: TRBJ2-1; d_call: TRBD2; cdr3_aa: CASSVALGLAGVFKENEQFF; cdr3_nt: TGTGCCAGCAGCGTTGCCCTAGGACTAGCGGGAGTTTTTAAGGAGAATGAGCAGTTCTTC
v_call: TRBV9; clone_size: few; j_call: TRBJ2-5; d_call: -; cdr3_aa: CASSARGGGKETQYF; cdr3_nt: TGTGCCAGCAGCGCCCGAGGGGGGGGCAAAGAGACCCAGTACTTC
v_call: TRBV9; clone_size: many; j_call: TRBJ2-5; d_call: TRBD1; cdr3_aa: CASSASTGQGRQETQYF; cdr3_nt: TGTGCCAGCAGCGCCTCAACGGGACAGGGAAGGCAAGAGACCCAGTACTTC
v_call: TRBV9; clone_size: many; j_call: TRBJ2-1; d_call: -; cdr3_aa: CASSVEGYGQFF; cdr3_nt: TGTGCCAGCAGCGTAGAAGGATATGGGCAGTTCTTC
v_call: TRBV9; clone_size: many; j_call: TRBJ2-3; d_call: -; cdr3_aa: CASSPLGDTQYF; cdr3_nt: TGTGCCAGCAGTCCCCTCGGGGATACGCAGTATTTT
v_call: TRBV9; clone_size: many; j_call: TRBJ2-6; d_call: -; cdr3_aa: CASSGDRTSGANVLTF; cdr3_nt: TGTGCCAGCAGCGGTGACAGGACCTCTGGGGCCAACGTCCTGACTTTC
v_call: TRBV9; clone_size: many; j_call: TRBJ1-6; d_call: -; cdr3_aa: CASSVGTANSPLHF; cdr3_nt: TGTGCCAGCAGCGTAGGCACGGCCAATTCACCCCTCCACTTT
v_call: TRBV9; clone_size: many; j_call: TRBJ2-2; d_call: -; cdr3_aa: CASSAEDGGELFF; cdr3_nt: TGTGCCAGCAGCGCCGAAGACGGCGGGGAGCTGTTTTTT
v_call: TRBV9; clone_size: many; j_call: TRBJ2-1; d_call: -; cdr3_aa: CASSLGRGTYNEQFF; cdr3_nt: TGTGCCAGCAGCCTAGGCCGCGGGACCTACAATGAGCAGTTCTTC
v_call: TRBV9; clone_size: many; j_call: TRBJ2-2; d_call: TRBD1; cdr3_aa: CASSATGGADTGELFF; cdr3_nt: TGTGCCAGCAGCGCTACAGGGGGCGCCGACACCGGGGAGCTGTTTTTT
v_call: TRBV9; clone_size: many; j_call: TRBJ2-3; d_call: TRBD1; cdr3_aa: CASSDRGGQGTDTQYF; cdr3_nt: TGTGCCAGCAGCGACCGAGGAGGACAGGGCACAGATACGCAGTATTTT
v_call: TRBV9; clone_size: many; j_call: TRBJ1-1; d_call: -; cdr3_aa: CASSVRGDMNTEAFF; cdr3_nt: TGTGCCAGCAGCGTACGGGGTGACATGAACACTGAAGCTTTCTTT
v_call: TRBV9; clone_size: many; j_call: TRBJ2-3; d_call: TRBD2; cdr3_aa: CASSIGTIVTSSTDTQYF; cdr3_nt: TGTGCCAGCAGCATCGGGACTATCGTAACCTCTAGCACAGATACGCAGTATTTT
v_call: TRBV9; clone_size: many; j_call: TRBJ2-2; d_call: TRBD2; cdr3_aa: CASSVASGRFGTGELFF; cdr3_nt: TGTGCCAGCAGCGTAGCTAGCGGGAGGTTCGGCACCGGGGAGCTGTTTTTT
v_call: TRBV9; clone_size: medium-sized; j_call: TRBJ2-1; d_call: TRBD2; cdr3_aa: CASSVESGTSFYNEQFF; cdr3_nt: TGTGCCAGCAGCGTAGAGTCCGGGACTAGCTTTTACAATGAGCAGTTCTTC
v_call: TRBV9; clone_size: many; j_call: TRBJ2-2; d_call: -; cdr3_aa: CASSLGIVSNTGELFF; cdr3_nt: TGTGCCAGCAGCTTGGGTATTGTATCGAACACCGGGGAGCTGTTTTTT
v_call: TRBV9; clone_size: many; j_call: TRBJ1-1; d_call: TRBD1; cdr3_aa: CASSPGGRAEAFF; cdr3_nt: TGTGCCAGCAGTCCAGGGGGGAGGGCTGAAGCTTTCTTT
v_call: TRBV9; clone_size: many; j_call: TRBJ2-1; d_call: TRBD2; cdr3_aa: CASSAQAGVGGEQFF; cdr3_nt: TGTGCCAGCAGCGCCCAAGCGGGAGTTGGTGGTGAGCAGTTCTTC
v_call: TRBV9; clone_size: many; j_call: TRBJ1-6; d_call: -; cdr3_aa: CASSEGTNNSPLHF; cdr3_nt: TGTGCCAGCAGCGAAGGTACTAATAATTCACCCCTCCACTTT
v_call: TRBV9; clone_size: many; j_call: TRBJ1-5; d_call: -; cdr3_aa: CASSVQDNSNQPQHF; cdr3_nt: TGTGCCAGCAGCGTCCAAGACAATAGCAATCAGCCCCAGCATTTT
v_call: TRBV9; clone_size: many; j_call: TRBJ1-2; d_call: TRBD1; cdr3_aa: CASSPRLGQGMDGYTF; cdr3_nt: TGTGCCAGCAGCCCACGCCTGGGACAGGGAATGGATGGCTACACCTTC
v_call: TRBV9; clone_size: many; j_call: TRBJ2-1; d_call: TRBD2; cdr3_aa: CASSVGGTISYNEQFF; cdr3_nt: TGTGCCAGCAGCGTAGGTGGGACTATCTCCTACAATGAGCAGTTCTTC
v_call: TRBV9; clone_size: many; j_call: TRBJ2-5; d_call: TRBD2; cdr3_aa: CASSAGTSGGALETQYF; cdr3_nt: TGTGCCAGCAGCGCCGGGACTAGCGGGGGGGCGTTAGAGACCCAGTACTTC
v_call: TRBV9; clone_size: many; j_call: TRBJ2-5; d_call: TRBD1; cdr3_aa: CASSVEQGEDETQYF; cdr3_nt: TGTGCCAGCAGCGTAGAACAGGGGGAAGATGAGACCCAGTACTTC
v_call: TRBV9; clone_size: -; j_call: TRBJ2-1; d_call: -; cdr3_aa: CASSVQGGSYNEQFF; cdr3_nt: TGTGCCAGCAGCGTACAAGGGGGGTCCTACAATGAGCAGTTCTTC
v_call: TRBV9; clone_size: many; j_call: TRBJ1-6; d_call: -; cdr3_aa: CASSVGSSYNSPLHF; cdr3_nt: TGTGCCAGCAGCGTCGGGAGCTCCTATAATTCACCCCTCCACTTT
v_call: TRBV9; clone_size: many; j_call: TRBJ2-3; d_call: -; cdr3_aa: CASSSSRDFITDTQYF; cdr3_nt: TGTGCCAGCAGCTCGAGCCGGGACTTTATCACAGATACGCAGTATTTT
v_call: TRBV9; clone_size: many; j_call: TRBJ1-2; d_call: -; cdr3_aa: CASSVDGITNF; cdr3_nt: TGTGCCAGCAGCGTGGACGGTATCACCAACTTC
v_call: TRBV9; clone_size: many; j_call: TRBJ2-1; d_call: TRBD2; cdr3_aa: CASSISGRNSYNEQFF; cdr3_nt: TGTGCCAGCAGTATTAGCGGGAGGAATAGTTACAATGAGCAGTTCTTC
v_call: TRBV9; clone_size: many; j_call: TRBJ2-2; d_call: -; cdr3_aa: CASSVGTGWTGELFF; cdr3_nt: TGTGCCAGCAGCGTAGGTACAGGGTGGACCGGGGAGCTGTTTTTT
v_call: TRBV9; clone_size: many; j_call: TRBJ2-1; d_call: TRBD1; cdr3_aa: CASSVSRTGGIYNEQFF; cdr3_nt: TGTGCCAGCAGCGTATCCAGGACAGGGGGCATCTACAATGAGCAGTTCTTC
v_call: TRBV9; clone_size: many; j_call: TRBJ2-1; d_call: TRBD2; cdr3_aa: CASSVDVGVAGGNEQFF; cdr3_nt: TGTGCCAGCAGCGTAGACGTGGGGGTAGCGGGAGGCAATGAGCAGTTCTTC
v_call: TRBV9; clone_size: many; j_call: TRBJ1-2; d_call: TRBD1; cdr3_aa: CASSVGDRDNYGYTF; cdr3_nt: TGTGCCAGCAGCGTAGGGGACAGAGATAACTATGGCTACACCTTC
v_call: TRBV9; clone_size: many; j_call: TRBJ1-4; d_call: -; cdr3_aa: CASSVGRGGTEKLFF; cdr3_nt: TGTGCCAGCAGCGTAGGGCGGGGGGGGACTGAAAAACTGTTTTTT
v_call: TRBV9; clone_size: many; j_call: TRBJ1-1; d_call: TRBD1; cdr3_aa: CASSVVGKGASTEAFF; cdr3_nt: TGTGCCAGCAGCGTAGTTGGAAAGGGGGCGAGCACTGAAGCTTTCTTT